Each of the 15 T cell receptor beta chains below was sequenced from the same sample in a study of OX40 agonist ivuxolimab in advanced cancers. Produced via immunoSEQ multiplex PCR; TCRdb's table is partial and in-frame only. The profile shows under 100,000 clones, approximately 85% of them singletons. Sequenced here: CD4+ or CD8+ T cells sorted from blood, sampled in a trial of the OX40 agonist ivuxolimab. All receptors come from an adult with an advanced solid tumor such as melanoma, head and neck, liver or kidney cancer.

The chain uses TRBV30 and TRBJ1-1; tentative D call: TRBD1 (5 bases). Germline lookup yields CDR1 GTSNPN and CDR2 SVGIG (reference sequence). The V end was cut by 5 bases, the J end by 0 bases, with 13 bases between. There are 14 residues in the CDR3. DNA for the CDR3: TGTGCCTGGTCGGCCGGGGCCATGAACACTGAAGCTTTCTTT. Protein: CAWSAGAMNTEAFF.

This clone was detected a few times. The chain employs TRBV29-1 and TRBJ2-7; 11 bases align to TRBD2. V gave up 6 bases and J gave up 5 bases; unmatched junction bases: 6. The V gene's germline CDR1 is SQVTM and CDR2 ANQGSEA. The CDR3 covers 13 residues. CDR3 DNA sequence: TGCAGCGTCAGACTAGCGGGGAACAACGAGCAGTACTTC. This gives the protein CSVRLAGNNEQYF.

V usage is TRBV28 and J usage is TRBJ1-2; TRBD1 aligns across 11 bases. J gave up 2 bases and V 5 bases, and 4 bases lay outside the gene matches. The CDR3 length is 15 residues. Germline V lookup: CDR1 MDHEN, CDR2 SYDVKM. For the CDR3, the DNA is TGTGCCAGCAGTCCCTGGACAGGGGGCAACTATGGCTACACCTTC. Translated, it gives CASSPWTGGNYGYTF.

The J gene is TRBJ1-1, the V gene TRBV5-1, with D hard to call. The germline V and J ends were trimmed by 4 bases and 2 bases, with 9 bases remaining between them. The CDR3 is 13 amino acids. The germline gives CDR1 SGHRS, CDR2 YFSETQ. CDR3 in amino acids: CASSQDPNTEAFF. The CDR3 DNA is TGCGCCAGCAGCCAAGACCCCAACACTGAAGCTTTCTTT.

The chain links TRBV2 to TRBJ2-6; a possible D gene is TRBD1 (6 bases). CDR3 length equals 15 residues. Trimming stripped 8 bases from V and 0 bases from J, with 11 bases between. CDR1 SNHLY and CDR2 FYNNEI come from the germline V gene. The CDR3 protein is CASCMDSSGANVLTF. In DNA form, the CDR3 reads TGTGCCAGCTGCATGGACAGCTCTGGGGCCAACGTCCTGACTTTC.

CDR3: CASRLAGVNEQFF. In nucleotides, the CDR3 is TGCGCCAGCAGGCTAGCGGGGGTCAATGAGCAGTTCTTC. This chain joins TRBV5-1 and TRBJ2-1, with 10 nucleotides matching TRBD2. The V and J ends lost 5 bases and 6 bases, in that order; junction bases with no gene match: 2. This CDR3 contains 13 residues. Germline assignment: CDR1 SGHRS and CDR2 YFSETQ.

The chain combines TRBV19 with TRBJ2-5; D tentatively fits TRBD1 or TRBD2 (7 bases each). The CDR3 runs 16 residues. Trimming cost V 5 bases and J 3 bases, with 19 bases left between them. CDR1 and CDR2 (germline): LNHDA, SQIVND (reference sequence). The CDR3 DNA follows: TGTGCCAGTAGTGGGGGGAGGGAGACAGGGAAAGAGACCCAGTACTTC. Its translation: CASSGGRETGKETQYF.

In nucleotides, the CDR3 is TGTGCCAGTAGTACCCGAACTGGTACTGGGAATTCACCCCTCCACTTT. This gives the protein CASSTRTGTGNSPLHF. This chain uses TRBV19 with TRBJ1-6; D is uncertain. Germline loops: CDR1 LNHDA, CDR2 SQIVND (reference sequence). The CDR3 sequence is 16 residues long. V dropped 4 bases and J dropped 7 bases, with 17 bases sitting between them.

The CDR3 nucleotides are TGCGCCAGCAGTCCCCTGGGCGGGAACTATGGCTACACCTTC. Translated: CASSPLGGNYGYTF. The chain recombines TRBV10-2 with TRBJ1-2; D is unresolved. V was trimmed by 5 bases and J by 2 bases, leaving 12 bases between them. The CDR3 length is 14 residues. Germline-derived CDR1 and CDR2 are WSHSY and SAAADI.

The chain combines TRBV5-1 with TRBJ2-5, with 13 bases matching TRBD2. The junction had 1 base not matched to a gene; V was cut back by 1 base and J by 1 base. Germline CDR1 and CDR2: SGHRS and YFSETQ. The CDR3 extends over 16 amino acids. The CDR3, as DNA: TGCGCCAGCAGCTTGAGACTAGCGGGGGGCCAAGAGACCCAGTACTTC. It specifies CASSLRLAGGQETQYF. The full variable domain, in which reference TRBV5-1 and TRBJ2-5 provide the parts outside the CDR3, is KAGVTQTPRYLIKTRGQQVTLSCSPISGHRSVSWYQQTPGQGLQFLFEYFSETQRNKGNFPGRFSGRQFSNSRSEMNVSTLELGDSALYLCASSLRLAGGQETQYFGPGTRLLVL.

The chain joins TRBV10-3 to TRBJ2-1; 8 nucleotides agree with TRBD2. J lost 4 bases, V lost 0 bases, and 5 bases had no gene match. The CDR3 covers 16 residues. Per germline, CDR1 ENHRY and CDR2 SYGVKD. CDR3 in amino acids: CAISESAGGSYNEQFF. Written as DNA, the CDR3 is TGTGCCATCAGTGAGTCGGCGGGGGGCTCGTACAATGAGCAGTTCTTC.

This clone has a handful of counts. The CDR3 reads CASSLDRTGDWGTEAFF. In DNA, the CDR3 is TGTGCCAGCAGCTTAGATCGGACAGGGGATTGGGGCACTGAAGCTTTCTTT. This chain connects TRBV7-9 to TRBJ1-1; TRBD1 agrees at 9 bases. CDR3 length: 17 amino acids. With V trimmed by 1 base and J by 4 bases, 10 bases remained unmatched. The germline CDR1 and CDR2 sequences are SEHNR and FQNEAQ (reference sequence).

DNA for the CDR3: TGTGCCAGCAGCTTAGAGAGGGGATCGAACACCGGGGAGCTGTTTTTT. Its translation is CASSLERGSNTGELFF. V usage is TRBV7-2 and J usage is TRBJ2-2, with D perhaps being TRBD1 or TRBD2 (5 bases each). From germline, CDR1 is SGHTA and CDR2 FQGNSA. Trimming removed 1 base at V and 0 bases at J, with 9 bases between. CDR3 length: 16 amino acids. Supplemented by reference TRBV7-2 and TRBJ2-2, the full variable domain reads GAGVSQSPSNKVTEKGKDVELRCDPISGHTALYWYRQSLGQGLEFLIYFQGNSAPDKSGLPSDRFSAERTGGSVSTLTIQRTQQEDSAVYLCASSLERGSNTGELFFGEGSRLTVL.

This chain uses TRBV9 with TRBJ2-7; D gene unclear. V shed 4 bases and J shed 0 bases, with 14 bases lying between them. From germline, CDR1 is SGDLS and CDR2 YYNGEE. The CDR3 covers 15 residues. The CDR3 protein is CASSIGRPFSYEQYF. The DNA of the CDR3 is TGTGCCAGCAGCATCGGACGTCCCTTCTCCTACGAGCAGTACTTC. The entire variable domain, with the rest obtained from reference TRBV9 and TRBJ2-7, is as follows: DSGVTQTPKHLITATGQRVTLRCSPRSGDLSVYWYQQSLDQGLQFLIQYYNGEERAKGNILERFSAQQFPDLHSELNLSSLELGDSALYFCASSIGRPFSYEQYFGPGTRLTVT.

V gene TRBV18 combines with J gene TRBJ2-3, with D possibly TRBD1 on 5 matching bases. CDR1 and CDR2 from the germline V gene are KGHSH and LQKENI. V dropped 6 bases and J dropped 10 bases, with 14 bases sitting between them. The CDR3 loop spans 12 amino acids. The CDR3 DNA reads as TGTGCCAGCTCGCCCCAGGGCCTTTCGCAGTATTTT. It translates to CASSPQGLSQYF.